This is a list of T cell receptor beta chains from one sample in a study of cytomegalovirus exposure and HLA in healthy donors. Using immunoSEQ multiplex PCR, the repertoire was profiled, and TCRdb retains in-frame clones only, with some absent. Here the sample spans roughly 180,000 clones, roughly 84% being singletons. The material sequenced was PBMCs. The receptors come from a man aged 30 to 45 in good health and CMV-seronegative. CDR3s include the opening cysteine and the closing phenylalanine or tryptophan. Each record gives: clone size, J gene, D gene, V gene, CDR3 protein, CDR3 DNA. The D gene is left open where the match is weak. Only some rows state a clone size, as once, few, many or a class for expanded clones.

>-|TRBJ2-5|TRBD1|TRBV5-4
CASSRRQGSGETQYF
TGTGCCAGCAGCAGAAGACAGGGGTCTGGAGAGACCCAGTACTTC
>-|TRBJ2-3|TRBD1|TRBV28
CASSRTGRGPSDTQYF
TGTGCCAGCAGTCGTACGGGCAGGGGGCCTTCAGATACGCAGTATTTT
>-|TRBJ2-7|TRBD1|TRBV25-1
CASRTGGITYEQYF
TGTGCCAGCAGGACAGGGGGAATCACCTACGAGCAGTACTTC
>-|TRBJ2-6|TRBD2|TRBV10-3
CAISRVIAGSGANVLTF
TGTGCCATCAGTCGAGTCATAGCGGGGTCTGGGGCCAACGTCCTGACTTTC
>-|TRBJ1-2|-|TRBV4-2
CASSQVFGLDYGYTF
TGTGCCAGCAGCCAAGTATTCGGGTTGGACTATGGCTACACCTTC
>-|TRBJ1-1|-|TRBV9
CASSVANVNTEAFF
TGTGCCAGCAGCGTAGCTAACGTGAACACTGAAGCTTTCTTT
>-|TRBJ2-1|TRBD1|TRBV5-6
CASSFSTGAQVNEQFF
TGTGCCAGCAGCTTTTCGACAGGGGCTCAGGTCAATGAGCAGTTCTTC
>-|TRBJ1-4|-|TRBV5-1
CASSLGSRGATNEKLFF
TGCGCCAGCAGCTTGGGGAGCAGGGGCGCAACTAATGAAAAACTGTTTTTT
>-|TRBJ2-7|-|TRBV27
CASSLVASAYEQYF
TGTGCCAGCAGTTTAGTCGCTAGCGCTTACGAGCAGTACTTC
>-|TRBJ1-1|-|TRBV7-9
CASSFGGMGTEAFF
TGTGCCAGCAGCTTCGGAGGGATGGGGACTGAAGCTTTCTTT
>few|TRBJ1-1|-|TRBV6-1
CASRVNPSEAFF
TGTGCCAGCAGGGTTAACCCGAGCGAGGCTTTCTTT
>-|TRBJ2-7|TRBD1|TRBV6-6
CATEGQGDYEQYF
TGTGCCACCGAGGGACAGGGGGATTACGAGCAGTACTTC
>-|TRBJ2-3|-|TRBV19
CASLQGDTQYF
TGTGCCAGTCTCCAGGGAGATACGCAGTATTTT
>few|TRBJ2-3|-|TRBV27
CATRGTFTDTQYF
TGTGCCACCAGGGGGACTTTCACAGATACGCAGTATTTT
>-|TRBJ2-3|TRBD2|TRBV7-3
CASSLKGLAGLLQSTDTQYF
TGTGCCAGCAGCTTAAAGGGACTAGCGGGACTACTCCAGAGCACAGATACGCAGTATTTT
>-|TRBJ1-1|TRBD1|TRBV29-1
CSVSFWDSPQNTEAFF
TGCAGCGTTTCTTTCTGGGACAGTCCCCAGAACACTGAAGCTTTCTTT
>-|TRBJ1-1|-|TRBV7-2
CASSLASAVNTEAFF
TGTGCCAGCAGCTTAGCGTCGGCGGTGAACACTGAAGCTTTCTTT
>-|TRBJ1-2|TRBD1|TRBV27
CASSPQGAAEGYTF
TGTGCCAGCAGTCCACAGGGGGCCGCGGAAGGCTACACCTTC
>-|TRBJ1-2|-|TRBV28
CASSSPGVSNYGYTF
TGTGCCAGCAGTTCCCCGGGGGTCTCTAACTATGGCTACACCTTC
>-|TRBJ2-1|TRBD2|TRBV29-1
CSVEDWVAGGWGYNEQFF
TGCAGCGTTGAAGATTGGGTAGCGGGAGGGTGGGGCTACAATGAGCAGTTCTTC
>-|TRBJ1-2|-|TRBV2
CASSEGAGGYGYTF
TGTGCCAGCAGTGAGGGGGCAGGAGGCTATGGCTACACCTTC
>-|TRBJ2-3|TRBD2|TRBV30
CAWREPTSGYTDTQYF
TGTGCCTGGAGGGAACCGACTAGCGGGTATACAGATACGCAGTATTTT